This TCR beta chain was obtained from a study of cytomegalovirus exposure and HLA in healthy donors. Researchers ran the PCR with 60 Vbeta and 13 Jbeta primers. Profiled with immunoSEQ multiplex PCR; TCRdb holds only in-frame clones, not every one. The sample shows 190,000 or so clones, approximately 85% of them seen only once. Sequencing was done on a sample of PBMCs. This sequence was found in a woman aged 50 to 60 in good health and CMV-seropositive.

CDR3 in amino acids: CASSLLGTENYGYTF. The CDR3 coding sequence is TGCGCCAGCAGCTTGTTAGGGACAGAGAACTATGGCTACACCTTC. The rearrangement links TRBV5-1 to TRBJ1-2; 7 bases are shared with TRBD1. There are 15 residues in the CDR3. Germline CDR1 is SGHRS and CDR2 is YFSETQ. Losses at the gene ends were 1 base for V and 2 bases for J; bases not matched to a gene: 5.